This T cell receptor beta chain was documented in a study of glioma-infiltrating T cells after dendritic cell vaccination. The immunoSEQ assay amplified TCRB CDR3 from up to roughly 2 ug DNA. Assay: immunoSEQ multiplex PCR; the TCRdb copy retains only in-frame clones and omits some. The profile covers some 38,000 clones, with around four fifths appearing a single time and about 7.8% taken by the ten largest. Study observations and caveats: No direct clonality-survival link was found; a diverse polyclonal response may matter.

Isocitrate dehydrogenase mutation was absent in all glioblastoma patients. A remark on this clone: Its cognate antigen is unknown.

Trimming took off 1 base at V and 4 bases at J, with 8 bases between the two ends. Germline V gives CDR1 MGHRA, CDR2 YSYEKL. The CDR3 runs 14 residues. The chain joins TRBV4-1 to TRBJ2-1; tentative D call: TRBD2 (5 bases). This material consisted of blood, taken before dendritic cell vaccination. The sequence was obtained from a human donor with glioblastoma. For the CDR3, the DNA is TGCGCCAGCAGCCAAGTATCGGGATACAATGAGCAGTTCTTC. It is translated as CASSQVSGYNEQFF.